This T cell receptor (beta chain) emerged from a study of blood T cell repertoires in COVID-19. Using immunoSEQ multiplex PCR, the repertoire was profiled, and TCRdb retains in-frame clones only, with some absent. The repertoire has roughly 100,000 clones, 87% of them found once; the top ten carry about 18%. This TCR was sampled from a human donor in a cohort sampled during active COVID-19. The sample comprised peripheral blood.

The CDR3 region is CASSQTTGHSSPLHF. CDR3 nucleotides: TGCGCCAGCAGCCAAACTACGGGACACAGTTCACCCCTCCACTTT. The rearrangement joins TRBV4-3 to TRBJ1-6, with a tentative D call TRBD1 (6 bases). V was shortened by 2 bases and J by 9 bases, with 14 bases between the two germline ends. The CDR3 extends over 15 amino acids. Germline lookup yields CDR1 LGHNA and CDR2 YSLEER.